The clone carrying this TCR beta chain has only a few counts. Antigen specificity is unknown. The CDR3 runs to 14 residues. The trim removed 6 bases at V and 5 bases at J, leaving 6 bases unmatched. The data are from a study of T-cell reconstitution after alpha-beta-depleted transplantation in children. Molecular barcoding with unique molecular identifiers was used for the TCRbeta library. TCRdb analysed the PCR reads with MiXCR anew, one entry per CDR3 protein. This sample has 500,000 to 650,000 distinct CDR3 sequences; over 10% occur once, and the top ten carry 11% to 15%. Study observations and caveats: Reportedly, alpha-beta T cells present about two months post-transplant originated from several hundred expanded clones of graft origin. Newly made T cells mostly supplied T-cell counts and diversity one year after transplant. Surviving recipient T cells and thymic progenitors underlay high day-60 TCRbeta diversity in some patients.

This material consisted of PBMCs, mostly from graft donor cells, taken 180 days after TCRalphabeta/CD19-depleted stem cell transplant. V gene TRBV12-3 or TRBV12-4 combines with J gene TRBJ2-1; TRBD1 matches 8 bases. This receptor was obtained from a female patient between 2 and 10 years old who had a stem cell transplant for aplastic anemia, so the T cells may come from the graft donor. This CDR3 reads CASSRDRTDNEQFF. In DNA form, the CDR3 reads TGTGCCAGCAGCCGGGACAGGACCGACAATGAGCAGTTCTTC.